This T cell receptor beta chain was sequenced in a study of cytomegalovirus exposure and HLA in healthy donors. Study-level results: Rare TCR sequences predominated, though certain public TCRs were found in many donors. Cytomegalovirus association was assigned to about 150 TCR beta chains.

The CDR3 totals 17 residues. Deletions cut 5 bases from V and 0 bases from J, with 14 bases between. Germline CDR1 reads MNHGY; CDR2 reads SVAAGI. A multiplex PCR was run with 60 Vbeta primers and 13 Jbeta primers. The table came from immunoSEQ multiplex PCR; TCRdb's copy has only in-frame clones and leaves some out. The sample contains a few hundred thousand clones, 80% of which appear only once. About this clone: Antigen unknown.

The specimen was PBMCs. The genes are TRBV6-9 and TRBJ2-6; D is perhaps TRBD1 (6 bases). This receptor was taken from a girl aged 2 to 9 in good health and CMV-seronegative. The chain's CDR3 is CASSLRGYLSGANVLTF. As DNA, the CDR3 is TGTGCCAGCAGTCTTAGGGGGTACCTCTCTGGGGCCAACGTCCTGACTTTC.